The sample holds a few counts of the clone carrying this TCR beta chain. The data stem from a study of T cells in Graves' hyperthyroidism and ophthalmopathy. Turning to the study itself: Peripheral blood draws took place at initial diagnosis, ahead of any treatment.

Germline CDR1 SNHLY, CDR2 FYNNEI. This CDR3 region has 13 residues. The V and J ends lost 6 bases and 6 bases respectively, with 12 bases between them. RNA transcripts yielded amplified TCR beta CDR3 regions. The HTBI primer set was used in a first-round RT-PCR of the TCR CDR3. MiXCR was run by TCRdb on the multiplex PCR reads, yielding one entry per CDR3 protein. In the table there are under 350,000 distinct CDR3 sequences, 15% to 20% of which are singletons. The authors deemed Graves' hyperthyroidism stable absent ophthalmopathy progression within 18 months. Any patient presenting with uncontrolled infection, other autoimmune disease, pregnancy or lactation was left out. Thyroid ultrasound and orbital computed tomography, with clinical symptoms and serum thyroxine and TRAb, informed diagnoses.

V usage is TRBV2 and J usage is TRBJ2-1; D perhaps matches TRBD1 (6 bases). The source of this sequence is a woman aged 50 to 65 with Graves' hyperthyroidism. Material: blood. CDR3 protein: CASRADRINEQFF. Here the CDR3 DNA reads TGTGCCAGCAGGGCTGACAGGATCAATGAGCAGTTCTTC.